These 19 T cell receptor beta chains came from one sample sequenced in a study of cytomegalovirus exposure and HLA in healthy donors. Amplification used 60 Vbeta primers and 13 Jbeta primers. Repertoires were generated with immunoSEQ multiplex PCR, while TCRdb's copy carries only in-frame clones and drops some. The sample includes approximately 170,000 clones, 85% seen only once; the top ten take 1%. The sequencing sample was made of PBMCs. The receptors were gathered from a boy aged 2 to 10 in good health and CMV-seronegative.

The rearrangement joins TRBV2 to TRBJ2-7, with 11 bases lining up with TRBD2. Per the germline V gene, CDR1 is SNHLY and CDR2 is FYNNEI. Trimming removed 6 bases from V and 5 bases from J; junction bases left unmatched: 6. CDR3 length: 14 amino acids. CDR3 coding DNA: TGTGCCAGCAGCCCCGCTAGCGGGAGGCACGAGCAGTACTTC. Protein: CASSPASGRHEQYF.

V is TRBV19 and J is TRBJ2-1, with TRBD2 matching 8 bases. There are 16 residues in the CDR3. Germline V CDR1 and CDR2: LNHDA, SQIVND (reference sequence). V shed 5 bases and J 8 bases; nucleotides not matched to a gene: 14. CDR3 sequence: CASSALTSGLRDEQFF. In DNA form, the CDR3 reads TGTGCCAGTAGTGCCCTTACTAGCGGATTACGGGATGAGCAGTTCTTC.

The V gene is TRBV9, the J gene TRBJ2-7, with TRBD2 identical over 10 bases. Unmatched junction bases numbered 18, after V lost 4 bases and J lost 2 bases. CDR3 size: 19 residues. Germline CDR1 is SGDLS and CDR2 is YYNGEE. CDR3 nucleotides: TGTGCCAGCAGCCCATCCATCGGAACTAGCGGGACACCGGCCTACGAGCAGTACTTC. The encoded protein is CASSPSIGTSGTPAYEQYF.

The chain carries TRBV27 and TRBJ2-2, with 11 bases matching TRBD2. The CDR3 covers 20 residues. The V segment lost 4 bases and the J segment 4 bases; nucleotides outside the gene matches: 17. Germline lookup yields CDR1 MNHEY and CDR2 SMNVEV (reference sequence). CDR3 in amino acids: CASSSDFGLAGTTITGELFF. The CDR3, as DNA: TGTGCCAGCAGTTCCGATTTCGGACTAGCGGGTACGACGATCACCGGGGAGCTGTTTTTT.

The chain links TRBV28 to TRBJ1-4; D perhaps matches TRBD1 (5 bases). V was trimmed by 6 bases and J by 7 bases, leaving 18 bases between them. Germline V lookup: CDR1 MDHEN, CDR2 SYDVKM. The CDR3 is 15 residues long. CDR3 DNA sequence: TGTGCCAGCAGCCTAGGGGAGGGCGAGAGTGAAAAACTGTTTTTT. It translates to CASSLGEGESEKLFF.

The chain recombines TRBV6-1 with TRBJ2-3; 10 nucleotides align to TRBD1. The CDR3 contains 14 residues. CDR1 and CDR2 (germline): MNHNS, SASEGT. V trimming: 3 bases; J trimming: 4 bases; junction bases outside the gene matches: 1. CDR3 in DNA: TGTGCCAGCAGTGAGGACAGGGGGGCAGATACGCAGTATTTT. Amino acid sequence: CASSEDRGADTQYF.

The CDR3 sequence is CASSLGSSGFYEQYF. The CDR3 DNA follows: TGTGCCAGCAGCTTAGGCTCTAGCGGGTTCTACGAGCAGTACTTC. This chain connects TRBV5-6 to TRBJ2-7; TRBD2 matches 8 bases. Trimming at V came to 2 bases and at J to 3 bases, leaving 7 bases not matched to a gene. The V gene's germline CDR1 is SGHDT and CDR2 YYEEEE. The CDR3 is 15 residues long.

CDR3: CASSIGPSLQGAWDTGELFF. The DNA of the CDR3 is TGTGCCAGCAGTATCGGTCCCTCTTTACAGGGGGCGTGGGACACCGGGGAGCTGTTTTTT. The V and J genes are TRBV27 and TRBJ2-2; TRBD1 agrees at 9 bases. Germline V gives CDR1 MNHEY, CDR2 SMNVEV (reference sequence). The CDR3 covers 20 residues. Trimming cost V 5 bases and J 3 bases; bases outside gene matches: 19.

The V gene is TRBV2, the J gene TRBJ2-5; 8 positions agree with TRBD1. Germline V gene lookup returns CDR1 SNHLY and CDR2 FYNNEI. The CDR3 runs 15 residues. The V and J ends lost 6 bases and 2 bases, in that order; junction bases with no gene match: 8. The CDR3 region has the DNA TGTGCCAGCAGGTACGACAGGGGCCAGCAAGAGACCCAGTACTTC. Translation gives CASRYDRGQQETQYF.

The chain carries TRBV27 and TRBJ1-4; no firm D call. Germline CDR1 MNHEY, CDR2 SMNVEV (reference sequence). The CDR3 is 15 amino acids. Trimming took 4 bases from V and 7 from J, leaving 16 bases between them. The CDR3 nucleotides read TGTGCCAGCAGTTCCAGAATTCCCACGGGTGAAAAACTGTTTTTT. Protein: CASSSRIPTGEKLFF. The full variable domain, with the rest looked up from reference TRBV27 and TRBJ1-4, is EAQVTQNPRYLITVTGKKLTVTCSQNMNHEYMSWYRQDPGLGLRQIYYSMNVEVTDKGDVPEGYKVSRKEKRNFPLILESPSPNQTSLYFCASSSRIPTGEKLFFGSGTQLSVL.

The chain combines TRBV7-7 with TRBJ1-5, with TRBD1 matching over 8 bases. CDR3 length: 16 residues. Germline V gene sequence: CDR1 SSHAT, CDR2 FNYEAQ (reference sequence). J lost 3 bases, V lost 3 bases, and 7 bases had no gene match. The CDR3 reads CASSFCTGGDNQPQHF. CDR3 DNA: TGTGCCAGCAGCTTTTGTACAGGGGGTGACAATCAGCCCCAGCATTTT.

The chain couples TRBV10-1 to TRBJ2-1; TRBD2 agrees at 11 bases. This CDR3 contains 16 residues. V shed 6 bases, J shed 4 bases, and the junction held 8 bases outside the gene matches. The germline CDR1 and CDR2 sequences are WNHNN and SYGVQD (reference sequence). The CDR3 DNA reads TGCGCCAGCAGCTCCACTAGCGGGAGTGTATACAATGAGCAGTTCTTC. This gives the protein CASSSTSGSVYNEQFF.

V and J are TRBV19 and TRBJ1-2, with a weak D call TRBD1 (5 bases). V lost 3 bases and J lost 4, with 9 bases in between. In germline, CDR1 is LNHDA, CDR2 SQIVND (reference sequence). The CDR3 loop spans 13 amino acids. CDR3 nucleotides: TGTGCCAGTAGTATCCGGGGGATCTATGGCTACACCTTC. Protein sequence: CASSIRGIYGYTF.

The chain links TRBV7-3 to TRBJ2-7; 12 bases agree with TRBD2. J gave up 4 bases and V 5 bases, and 6 bases lay outside the gene matches. The germline gives CDR1 SGHTA, CDR2 FQGTGA. The CDR3 is made up of 15 amino acids. CDR3 region: CASSPTSGRLYEQYF. Written as DNA, the CDR3 is TGTGCCAGCAGCCCAACTAGCGGGAGGTTGTACGAGCAGTACTTC.

V is TRBV5-1 and J is TRBJ1-2; 9 nucleotides line up with TRBD1. J gave up 3 bases and V 4 bases, and 10 bases lay outside the gene matches. This CDR3 spans 16 amino acids. Germline CDR1 reads SGHRS; CDR2 reads YFSETQ. Here the CDR3 reads CASSPDRDRVYYGYTF. The CDR3 region has the DNA TGCGCCAGCAGCCCGGACCGGGACAGGGTTTACTATGGCTACACCTTC.

The chain joins TRBV5-8 to TRBJ2-5; 12 bases agree with TRBD1. Per the germline V gene, CDR1 is SGHTS and CDR2 is YDEGEE. Germline trimming cut 0 bases from V and 5 bases from J; bases unmatched to any gene: 8. This CDR3 comprises 17 residues. CDR3 protein: CASSLVAGTGGEETQYF. For the CDR3, the DNA is TGTGCCAGCAGCTTGGTAGCCGGGACAGGGGGCGAGGAGACCCAGTACTTC.

The chain is built from TRBV6-1 and TRBJ2-4; TRBD1 is a possible D gene (5 bases). The CDR3 has 15 amino acids. The ends were cut back, 3 bases at V and 8 bases at J, with 17 bases in the middle. The V gene's germline CDR1 is MNHNS and CDR2 SASEGT. CDR3: CASSEVNPGIDIQYF. The CDR3 DNA sequence: TGTGCCAGCAGTGAGGTCAACCCAGGGATAGACATTCAGTACTTC.

V is TRBV11-2 and J is TRBJ2-5; D is unresolved. The last part of the DNA fits TRBJ2-7 better; the J call may be wrong. The germline V gene encodes CDR1 SGHAT and CDR2 FQNNGV. The CDR3 has 13 residues. This chain's CDR3 is CASSAIAAREQYF. The CDR3 bases are TGTGCCAGCAGCGCTATTGCCGCCCGCGAGCAGTACTTC.

The chain carries TRBV6-5 and TRBJ1-1; a possible D gene is TRBD1 (6 bases). CDR1 is MNHEY, CDR2 SVGAGI, per germline. This CDR3 is 15 amino acids long. Trimming took 8 bases from V and 1 from J, leaving 17 bases between them. The CDR3 protein is CASATPRGANTEAFF. The CDR3 DNA reads TGTGCCAGCGCAACCCCCCGGGGGGCGAACACTGAAGCTTTCTTT.